The T cell receptor beta chain described here comes from a study of OX40 agonist ivuxolimab in advanced cancers. V lost 3 bases, J lost 1 base, and 9 bases lay in between. This CDR3 has 14 amino acids. Germline loops: CDR1 LNHDA, CDR2 SQIVND (reference sequence). Libraries were prepared by immunoSEQ multiplex PCR; TCRdb keeps only in-frame clonotypes and omits some of them. The sample shows under 200,000 clones, 85% to 95% of them seen only once. Sequenced here: CD4+ or CD8+ T cells sorted from blood, sampled in a trial of the OX40 agonist ivuxolimab. The chain joins TRBV19 to TRBJ1-1; no clear D gene. This receptor was identified in an adult with an advanced solid tumor such as melanoma, head and neck, liver or kidney cancer. CDR3 sequence (DNA): TGTGCCAGTAGTATTCGGGCGGGGAACACTGAAGCTTTCTTT. Its translation is CASSIRAGNTEAFF.